This T cell receptor beta chain is from a study of human CD8 memory T cell subsets. With respect to this clonotype: Its antigen is currently unknown.

UMI-labeled 5' RACE generated the TCR beta libraries. After re-calling the 5' RACE reads, TCRdb lists one entry per CDR3 protein, DNA absent. The repertoire shows several thousand distinct CDR3 sequences; the top ten hold roughly a third. Germline CDR1 MDHEN, CDR2 SYDVKM. There are 13 residues in the CDR3. In each subset, RNA was taken from duplicate vials, each of 150,000 sorted CD8+ T cells. Broader study findings: The study found similarly high diversity in stem-like memory and precursor exhausted T cells, unlike effector memory cells.

Sequenced: CD8+ effector memory T cells (TEM) sorted from PBMCs. Subset: effector memory CD8 T cells, CCR7- CD45RO+ CD95+. The sequence derives from a human donor in good health. The chain employs TRBV28 and TRBJ1-5; checking the TCRdb D call of TRBD1 is not possible without DNA. CDR3 protein: CASSNPGGQPQHF.